This TCR beta chain emerged from a study of blood T cells in healthy people across ages. There are 13 residues in the CDR3. CDR1 is SGHTA and CDR2 is FQGNSA in the germline V gene. On this clonotype: A much larger clone sits a single nucleotide away, making a read error possible.

Using a J-beta primer mix together with a sample-barcoded 5' primer, a second PCR was run for about 6 to 12 cycles. Via MiXCR, TCRdb re-called the 5' RACE reads, giving one row per CDR3 protein. The sample holds roughly 800,000 distinct CDR3 sequences, 20% to 30% seen once. These data also formed part of another study, on T cells of mothers and their children. Per that paper: Not a single persistent microchimeric T cell clone was detected.

The chain employs TRBV7-2 and TRBJ2-5; D is uncertain. The sequencing sample was made of blood. The receptor comes from a boy younger than 18 in good health. CDR3: CASSLDYQESQYF. The CDR3 region has the DNA TGTGCCAGCAGCTTAGACTACCAAGAGTCCCAGTACTTC.